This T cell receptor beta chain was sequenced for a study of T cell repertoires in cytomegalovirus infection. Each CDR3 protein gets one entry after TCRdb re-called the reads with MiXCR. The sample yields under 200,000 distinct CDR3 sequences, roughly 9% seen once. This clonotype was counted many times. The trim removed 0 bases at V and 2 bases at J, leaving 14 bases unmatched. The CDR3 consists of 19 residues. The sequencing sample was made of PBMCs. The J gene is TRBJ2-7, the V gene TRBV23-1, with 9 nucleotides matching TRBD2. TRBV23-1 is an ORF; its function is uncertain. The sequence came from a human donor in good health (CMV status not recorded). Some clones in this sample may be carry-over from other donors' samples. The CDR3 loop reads CASSQSHVGSGGDPYEQYF. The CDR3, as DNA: TGCGCCAGCAGTCAATCGCACGTCGGTAGCGGGGGAGACCCCTACGAGCAGTACTTC.